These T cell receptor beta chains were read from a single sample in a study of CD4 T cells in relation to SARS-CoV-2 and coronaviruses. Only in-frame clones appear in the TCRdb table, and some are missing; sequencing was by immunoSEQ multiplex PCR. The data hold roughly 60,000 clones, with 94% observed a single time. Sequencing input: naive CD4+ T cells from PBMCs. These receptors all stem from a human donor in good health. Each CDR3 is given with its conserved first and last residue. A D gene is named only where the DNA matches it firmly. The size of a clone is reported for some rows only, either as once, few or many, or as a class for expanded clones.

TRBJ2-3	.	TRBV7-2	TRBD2	CASAKGREFGDTQYF	TGTGCCAGCGCTAAGGGGCGGGAGTTTGGAGATACGCAGTATTTT
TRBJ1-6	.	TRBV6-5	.	CASNRDHNSPLHF	TGTGCCAGCAATCGGGATCATAATTCACCCCTCCACTTT
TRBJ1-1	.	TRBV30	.	CAWNRIRDPVEAFF	TGTGCCTGGAATAGAATCCGGGACCCAGTGGAGGCTTTCTTT
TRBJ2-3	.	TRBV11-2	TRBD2	CASSLGLGGTDTQYF	TGTGCCAGCAGCCTGGGACTAGGGGGCACAGATACGCAGTATTTT
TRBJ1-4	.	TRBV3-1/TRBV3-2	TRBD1	CASSQLQGLNEKLFF	TGTGCCAGCAGCCAGTTACAGGGGCTTAATGAAAAACTGTTTTTT
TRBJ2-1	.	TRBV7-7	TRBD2	CASSLEFRRAGSYNEQFF	TGTGCCAGCAGCTTAGAATTTCGGCGAGCGGGATCGTACAATGAGCAGTTCTTC
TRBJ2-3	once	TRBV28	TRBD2	CASRFPGLAGGSDTQYF	TGTGCCAGCAGATTCCCGGGACTAGCGGGAGGGTCAGATACGCAGTATTTT
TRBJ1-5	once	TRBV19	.	CASSHPSSNQPQHF	TGTGCCAGTAGTCACCCCAGTAGCAATCAGCCCCAGCATTTT
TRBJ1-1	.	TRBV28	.	CASSFPNRVNTEAFF	TGTGCCAGCAGTTTCCCAAACAGGGTGAACACTGAAGCTTTCTTT
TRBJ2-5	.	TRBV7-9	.	CASSLAAGLETQYF	TGTGCCAGCAGCTTAGCGGCGGGGTTAGAGACCCAGTACTTC
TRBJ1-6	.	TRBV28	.	CASSLKSRGTSPLHF	TGTGCCAGCAGCCTAAAGTCGAGGGGGACGTCACCCCTCCACTTT
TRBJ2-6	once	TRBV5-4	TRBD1	CASSLSGQFLSGANVLTF	TGTGCCAGCAGCTTGTCGGGACAGTTTCTCTCTGGGGCCAACGTCCTGACTTTC
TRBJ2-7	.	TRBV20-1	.	CSASDFEQYF	TGCAGTGCTAGTGACTTCGAGCAGTACTTC
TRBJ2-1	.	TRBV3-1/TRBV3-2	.	CASSQDPGPILSSYNEQFF	TGTGCCAGCAGCCAGGATCCTGGCCCAATTCTGAGCTCCTACAATGAGCAGTTCTTC
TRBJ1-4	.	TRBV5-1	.	CASSWLTTATNEKLFF	TGCGCCAGCAGCTGGTTAACAACGGCAACTAATGAAAAACTGTTTTTT
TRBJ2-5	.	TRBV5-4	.	CASSPPGETQYF	TGTGCCAGCAGCCCTCCCGGAGAGACCCAGTACTTC
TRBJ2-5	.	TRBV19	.	CASSISTGRQETQYF	TGTGCCAGTAGTATCTCCACCGGGAGACAAGAGACCCAGTACTTC
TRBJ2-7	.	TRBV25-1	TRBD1	CASSRITGAYEQYF	TGTGCCAGCAGTCGCATAACAGGGGCCTACGAGCAGTACTTC
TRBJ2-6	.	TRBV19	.	CASSIRSGGAANVLTF	TGTGCCAGTAGTATCCGGTCGGGGGGCGCAGCCAACGTCCTGACTTTC
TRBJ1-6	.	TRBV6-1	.	CASEGSNSPLHF	TGTGCCAGCGAAGGTTCTAATTCACCCCTCCACTTT
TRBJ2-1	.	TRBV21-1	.	CASSKAGLAGVNEQFF	TGTGCCAGCAGCAAAGCCGGACTAGCGGGAGTCAATGAGCAGTTCTTC
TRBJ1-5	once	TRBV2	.	CASRGGAVASNQPQHF	TGTGCCAGCAGGGGGGGGGCGGTGGCTAGCAATCAGCCCCAGCATTTT
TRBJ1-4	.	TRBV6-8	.	CASTKLREKLFF	TGTGCCAGCACCAAATTACGGGAAAAACTGTTTTTT
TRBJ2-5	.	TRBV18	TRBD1	CASSPDRGHLETQYF	TGTGCCAGCTCACCTGACAGGGGGCATTTGGAGACCCAGTACTTC
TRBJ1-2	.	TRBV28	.	CASSLDGGYGYTF	TGTGCCAGCAGTTTAGATGGGGGCTATGGCTACACCTTC